This TCR beta chain was recovered during a study of CXCR3-negative and CXCR3-positive naive CD8 T cells. Preparation of TRB cDNA libraries relied on 5' RACE carrying UMI labels. No DNA is given; TCRdb re-called the 5' RACE reads and lists each CDR3 protein once. The sample includes tens of thousands of distinct CDR3 sequences. CDR1 and CDR2 from the germline V gene are SGHTA and FQGTGA. The CDR3 is made up of 16 amino acids. This chain links TRBV7-3 with TRBJ1-1; no DNA is available, so the TRBD1 call from TCRdb remains unchecked. The receptor comes from a human donor in good health. Some clones in this sample may be carry-over from other donors' samples. Specimen: naive CXCR3- CD8+ T cells from blood. Indicated subset: CD45RO-CCR7+CD27+CD95- naive CD8+ T cells lacking CXCR3 (TNR3-). This chain's CDR3 is CASSYHHADGGTEAFF.